This is a list of T cell receptor beta chains from one sample in a study of T cells in localized non-small cell lung cancer. The protocol was immunoSEQ multiplex PCR, while the TCRdb copy is restricted to in-frame clones and leaves out a portion. The sample lists around 83,000 clones, 87% occurring once. The specimen comprised peripheral blood, sampled before any cancer treatment. These receptors were obtained from a man between 35 and 75 years old with stage I squamous cell lung carcinoma. The CDR3 runs from the conserved cysteine through the conserved F or W. The D gene is left open where the match is weak. The size entry is marked missing in some rows and otherwise reads once, few, many or a size class.

few	.	TRBV7-9	TRBJ1-1	TGTGCCAGCAGCTGGGGGGGTCGAGGACCCCCATCGGGGAACACTGAAGCTTTCTTT	CASSWGGRGPPSGNTEAFF
.	.	TRBV5-6	TRBJ1-5	TGTGCCAGCAGCTTACGTTATAGCAATCAGCCCCAGCATTTT	CASSLRYSNQPQHF
once	.	TRBV7-7	TRBJ2-2	TGTGCCAGCAGCCTCGGGACCGGGGAGCTGTTTTTT	CASSLGTGELFF
.	TRBD1	TRBV6-6	TRBJ1-2	TGTGCCAGCAGGAGATCGACAGGGGTTGCCCGTGGCTACACCTTC	CASRRSTGVARGYTF
.	.	TRBV6-1	TRBJ1-1	TGTGCCAGCTCCAGGGTGTTCACTGAAGCTTTCTTT	CASSRVFTEAFF
.	TRBD1	TRBV6-5	TRBJ1-1	TGTGCCAGCAGTTCGACAGGGCTTAACACTGAAGCTTTCTTT	CASSSTGLNTEAFF
.	TRBD1	TRBV7-8	TRBJ1-1	TGTGCCAGCAGCCCGGACAGGGGGCTAACGAACACTGAAGCTTTCTTT	CASSPDRGLTNTEAFF
.	TRBD1	TRBV7-8	TRBJ2-5	TGTGCCAGCAGCTTAGCGACAGGGTCCGAGACCCAGTACTTC	CASSLATGSETQYF
.	.	TRBV7-9	TRBJ1-2	TGTGCCAGCAGCTTAGAAACGAGGGGCGGTGGCTACACCTTC	CASSLETRGGGYTF
.	.	TRBV29-1	TRBJ2-6	TGCAGCGTGGGAACGTCTGGGGCCAACGTCCTGACTTTC	CSVGTSGANVLTF
.	.	TRBV4-3	TRBJ1-2	TGCGCCAGCAGCTATTCTTTGAGCGAGGGCTACACCTTC	CASSYSLSEGYTF
once	TRBD1	TRBV30	TRBJ1-5	TGTGCCTGGACCCAGGGACAGCCAAATCAGCCCCAGCATTTT	CAWTQGQPNQPQHF
.	TRBD1	TRBV6-5	TRBJ1-6	TGTGCCAGCAGTTACGCGACAGGGTTTAATTCACCCCTCCACTTT	CASSYATGFNSPLHF
.	.	TRBV7-8	TRBJ2-5	TGTGCCAGCAGCTTAATGGGGGGATTCCAAGAGACCCAGTACTTC	CASSLMGGFQETQYF
.	.	TRBV28	TRBJ1-2	TGTGCCAGCAGTTTCAGAGGGGTCTATGGCTACACCTTC	CASSFRGVYGYTF
.	.	TRBV25-1	TRBJ2-7	TGTGCCAGCAGTGATTCGGGAAGACGGGGCGAGCAGTACTTC	CASSDSGRRGEQYF
.	.	TRBV5-1	TRBJ1-4	TGCGCCAGCAGCTTGGTCCCGGAATCAGGAGGAAAACTGTTTTTT	CASSLVPESGGKLFF
.	.	TRBV5-6	TRBJ1-5	TGTGCCAGCAGTACCCAGGGACGTGGGAATCAGCCCCAGCATTTT	CASSTQGRGNQPQHF
.	.	TRBV19	TRBJ2-7	TGTGCCAGTAGTATAACCCGGGGGTCCTACGAGCAGTACTTC	CASSITRGSYEQYF
once	TRBD1	TRBV9	TRBJ1-1	TGTGCCAGCAGCGTAGGCGGGCAGGGGGGTGCTGAAGCTTTCTTT	CASSVGGQGGAEAFF
.	.	TRBV6-5	TRBJ2-5	TGTGCCAGCAGTGATCCAGAGACCCAGTACTTC	CASSDPETQYF
.	.	TRBV6-1	TRBJ1-6	TGTGCCAGCAGTGCCAGGGAGTCGACCCTCCACTTT	CASSARESTLHF
few	.	TRBV2	TRBJ1-1	TGTGCCAGCAGTGAAGTTAGAGGGGGGCTGACTGAAGCTTTCTTT	CASSEVRGGLTEAFF
.	.	TRBV5-3	TRBJ2-7	TGTGCCAGAAGCTTGGTGGCCGGGACCTACGAGCAGTACTTC	CARSLVAGTYEQYF
.	.	TRBV5-1	TRBJ1-4	TGCGCCAGCAGCTTGGTTCCCGGGGTGAAAGAAAAACTGTTTTTT	CASSLVPGVKEKLFF
.	TRBD1	TRBV5-6	TRBJ1-6	TGTGCCAGCAGCTTGGAGGGGACAGGGGTTTCACCCCTCCACTTT	CASSLEGTGVSPLHF
.	.	TRBV7-2	TRBJ1-2	TGTGCCAGCAGCTCGGAACCAGGGGCCTATAACTATGGCTACACCTTC	CASSSEPGAYNYGYTF
.	.	TRBV7-9	TRBJ2-1	TGTGCCAGCAGCTTACTCAACCACTACAATGAGCAGTTCTTC	CASSLLNHYNEQFF
.	.	TRBV7-2	TRBJ2-5	TGTGCCAGCAGCTTAGCGGCACGGGAAGAGACCCAGTACTTC	CASSLAAREETQYF
.	.	TRBV28	TRBJ1-3	TGTGCCAGCAGTCGAGCACCACAGGGAACGGGAAACACCATATATTTT	CASSRAPQGTGNTIYF
.	.	TRBV20-1	TRBJ1-1	TGCAGTGTAAGGGCGAACACTGAAGCTTTCTTT	CSVRANTEAFF
.	TRBD1	TRBV6-1	TRBJ1-2	TGTGCCAGCAGGTTACAGGGGTACGGCTATGGCTACACCTTC	CASRLQGYGYGYTF
.	.	TRBV5-1	TRBJ1-4	TGCGCCAGCAGCTTGGACAGGAAGAATGAAAAACTGTTTTTT	CASSLDRKNEKLFF
.	.	TRBV5-1	TRBJ2-3	TGCGCCAGCAGCCTTATAACGGGGGCAGATACGCAGTATTTT	CASSLITGADTQYF
.	.	TRBV2	TRBJ2-7	TGTGCCAGCAGGGATTCCTACGAGCAGTACTTC	CASRDSYEQYF
few	.	TRBV9	TRBJ1-1	TGTGCCAGCAGCGTCGACAGGTCCACTGAAGCTTTCTTT	CASSVDRSTEAFF
.	.	TRBV6-1	TRBJ2-1	TGTGCCAGCAGTGTATGGGGAGCCACCTACAATGAGCAGTTCTTC	CASSVWGATYNEQFF
.	.	TRBV7-2	TRBJ1-2	TGTGCCAGCAGCGCTACAGCGTATGGCTACACCTTC	CASSATAYGYTF
once	TRBD1	TRBV19	TRBJ1-1	TGTGCCAGTCGTCCCAGGACAGGGGGCCTGAACACTGAAGCTTTCTTT	CASRPRTGGLNTEAFF
.	TRBD1	TRBV28	TRBJ2-1	TGTGCCAGCAGTTCCTCCGGGACAGGGAACAATGAGCAGTTCTTC	CASSSSGTGNNEQFF
.	TRBD2	TRBV28	TRBJ2-5	TGTGCCAGCAGTTTATCGGGGGGGGCAGAGACCCAGTACTTC	CASSLSGGAETQYF
.	TRBD1	TRBV7-8	TRBJ2-7	TGTGCCAGCAGCTTAGTGGCAGGGGGTACTTACGAGCAGTACTTC	CASSLVAGGTYEQYF
.	TRBD1	TRBV5-5	TRBJ2-7	TGTGCCAGCAGCCCCGCCGGGACAGTTTCTTCCTACGAGCAGTACTTC	CASSPAGTVSSYEQYF
.	.	TRBV7-9	TRBJ1-1	TGTGCCAGCAGCTTAGAAGTCGGGGGAATTGTCACTGAAGCTTTCTTT	CASSLEVGGIVTEAFF
.	TRBD1	TRBV2	TRBJ1-1	TGTGCCAGCAGTGAAGCGACAGGGGCGGACCTCACTGAAGCTTTCTTT	CASSEATGADLTEAFF
.	.	TRBV5-6	TRBJ1-2	TGTGCCAGCAGCTTGGCCCAACTATATGGCTACACCTTC	CASSLAQLYGYTF
.	.	TRBV5-1	TRBJ2-7	TGCGCCAGCAGCTTGGGGGCCTACGAGCAGTACTTC	CASSLGAYEQYF
.	.	TRBV25-1	TRBJ1-2	TGTGCCAGCAGGACAGGTCCTTGGGGCTACACCTTC	CASRTGPWGYTF
.	.	TRBV7-9	TRBJ1-3	TGTGCCAGCAGCTTGGGACGGAACTCTGGAAACACCATATATTTT	CASSLGRNSGNTIYF
.	.	TRBV5-1	TRBJ2-3	TGCGCCAGCAGCCTCGGGACACGAGATACGCAGTATTTT	CASSLGTRDTQYF
.	.	TRBV28	TRBJ2-7	TGTGCCAGCAGTTCCCTCGGTAGGGTAATCGGGCAGTACTTC	CASSSLGRVIGQYF
.	.	TRBV13	TRBJ1-5	TGTGCCAGCAGCCTCCGACAGAATGGAGCTCAGCCCCAGCATTTT	CASSLRQNGAQPQHF
.	TRBD2	TRBV18	TRBJ2-2	TGTGCCAGCTCACCCTCTAGCGGGGGGAACACCGGGGAGCTGTTTTTT	CASSPSSGGNTGELFF
once	TRBD1	TRBV9	TRBJ2-3	TGTGCCAGCAGCGTTAGACAGGGAAATACGCAGTATTTT	CASSVRQGNTQYF
.	.	TRBV15	TRBJ1-5	TGTGCCACCAGCAGAGGAAACCCCTGGCCCCAGCATTTT	CATSRGNPWPQHF